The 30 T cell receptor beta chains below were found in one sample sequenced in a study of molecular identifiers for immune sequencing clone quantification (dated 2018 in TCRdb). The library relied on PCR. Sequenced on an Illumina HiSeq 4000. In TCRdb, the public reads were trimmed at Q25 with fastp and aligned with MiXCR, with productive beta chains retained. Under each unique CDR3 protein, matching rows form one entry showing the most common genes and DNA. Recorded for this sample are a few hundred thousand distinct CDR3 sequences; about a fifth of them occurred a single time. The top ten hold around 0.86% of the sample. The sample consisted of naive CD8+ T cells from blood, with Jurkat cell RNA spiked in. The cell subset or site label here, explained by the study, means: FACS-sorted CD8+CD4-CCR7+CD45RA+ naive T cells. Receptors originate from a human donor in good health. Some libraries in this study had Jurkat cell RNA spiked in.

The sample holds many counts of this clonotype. CDR3 loop: CSARDRDRRVYGYTF. DNA of the CDR3: TGCAGTGCTAGAGATAGGGACAGGCGGGTCTATGGCTACACCTTC. The V call is TRBV20-1, the J call TRBJ1-2; 8 bases are a match to TRBD1. Germline-derived CDR1 and CDR2 are DFQATT and SNEGSKA (reference sequence). The CDR3 is 15 amino acids. Trimming took 0 bases from V and 4 from J; bases not matched to a gene: 7.

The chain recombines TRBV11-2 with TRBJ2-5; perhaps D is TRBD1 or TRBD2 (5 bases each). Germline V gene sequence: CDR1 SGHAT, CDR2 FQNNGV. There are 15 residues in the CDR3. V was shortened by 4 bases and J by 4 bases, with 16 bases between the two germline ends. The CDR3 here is CASSSYLGEVETQYF. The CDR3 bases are TGTGCCAGCAGCTCCTATTTGGGGGAAGTAGAGACCCAGTACTTC.

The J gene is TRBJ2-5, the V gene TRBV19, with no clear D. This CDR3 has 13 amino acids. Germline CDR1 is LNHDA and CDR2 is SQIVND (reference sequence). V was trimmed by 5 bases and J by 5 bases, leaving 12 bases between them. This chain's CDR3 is CASSEWSGETQYF. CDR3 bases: TGTGCCAGTAGTGAATGGAGTGGTGAGACCCAGTACTTC.

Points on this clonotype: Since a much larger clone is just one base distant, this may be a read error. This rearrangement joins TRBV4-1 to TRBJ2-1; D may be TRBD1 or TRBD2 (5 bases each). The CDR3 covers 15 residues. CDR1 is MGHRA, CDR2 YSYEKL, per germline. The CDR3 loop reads CAGSQHRDRLNEQFF. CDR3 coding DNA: TGCGCCGGCAGCCAGCATAGGGACCGCCTCAATGAGCAGTTCTTC.

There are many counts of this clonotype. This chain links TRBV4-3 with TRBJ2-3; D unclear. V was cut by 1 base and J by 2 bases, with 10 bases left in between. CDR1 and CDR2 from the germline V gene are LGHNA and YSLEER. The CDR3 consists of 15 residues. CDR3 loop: CASSQGTPITDTQYF. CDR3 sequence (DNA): TGCGCCAGCAGCCAAGGAACGCCCATCACAGATACGCAGTATTTT.

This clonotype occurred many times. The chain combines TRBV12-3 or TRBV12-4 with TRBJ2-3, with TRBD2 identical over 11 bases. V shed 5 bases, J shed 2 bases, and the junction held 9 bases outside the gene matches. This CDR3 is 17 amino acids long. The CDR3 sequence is CASSPSRTSGPTDTQYF. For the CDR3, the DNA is TGTGCCAGCAGTCCCTCACGGACTAGCGGGCCCACAGATACGCAGTATTTT.

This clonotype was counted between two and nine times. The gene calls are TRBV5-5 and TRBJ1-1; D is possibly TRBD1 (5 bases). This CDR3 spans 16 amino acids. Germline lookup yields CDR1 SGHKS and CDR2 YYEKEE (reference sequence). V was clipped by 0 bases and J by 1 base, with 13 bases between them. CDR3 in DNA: TGTGCCAGCAGCTTGGTTCAGGGACCGGGGAACACTGAAGCTTTCTTT. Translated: CASSLVQGPGNTEAFF.

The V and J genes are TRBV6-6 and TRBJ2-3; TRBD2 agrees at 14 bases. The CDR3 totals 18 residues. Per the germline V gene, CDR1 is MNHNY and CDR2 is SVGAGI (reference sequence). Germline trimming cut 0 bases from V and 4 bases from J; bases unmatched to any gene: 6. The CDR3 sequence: CASSYSKTSGGAADTQYF. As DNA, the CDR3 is TGTGCCAGCAGTTACTCCAAGACTAGCGGGGGGGCAGCAGATACGCAGTATTTT.

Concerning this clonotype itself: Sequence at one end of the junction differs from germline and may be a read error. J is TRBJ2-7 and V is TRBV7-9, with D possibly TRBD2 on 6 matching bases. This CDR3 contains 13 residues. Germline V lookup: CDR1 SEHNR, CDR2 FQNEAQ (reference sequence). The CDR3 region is CTSRGEVDDEQYF. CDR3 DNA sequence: TGTACCAGCAGAGGGGAGGTGGACGACGAGCAGTACTTC.

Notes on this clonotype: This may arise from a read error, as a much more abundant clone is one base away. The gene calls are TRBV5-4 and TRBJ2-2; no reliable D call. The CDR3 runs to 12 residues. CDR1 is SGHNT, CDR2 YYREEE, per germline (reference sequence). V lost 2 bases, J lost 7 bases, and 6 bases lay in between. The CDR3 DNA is TGTGCCAGCAGCTTTAGGATCGGGGAGCTGTTTTTT. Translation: CASSFRIGELFF.

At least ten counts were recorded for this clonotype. CDR3 sequence reads: CASSEWSGGFTDTQYF. The CDR3 bases are TGTGCCAGCAGTGAGTGGAGCGGGGGGTTCACAGATACGCAGTATTTT. The chain has TRBV2 and TRBJ2-3; the match to TRBD2 covers 9 bases. V gave up 3 bases and J gave up 2 bases; unmatched junction bases: 6. The CDR3 runs 16 residues. Germline CDR1 is SNHLY and CDR2 is FYNNEI.

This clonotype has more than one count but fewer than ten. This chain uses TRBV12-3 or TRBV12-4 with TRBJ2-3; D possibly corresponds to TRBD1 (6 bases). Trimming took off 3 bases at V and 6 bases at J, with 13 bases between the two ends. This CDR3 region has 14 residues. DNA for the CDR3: TGTGCCAGCAGTTTCGCGACAGGACGTGATACGCAGTATTTT. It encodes CASSFATGRDTQYF.

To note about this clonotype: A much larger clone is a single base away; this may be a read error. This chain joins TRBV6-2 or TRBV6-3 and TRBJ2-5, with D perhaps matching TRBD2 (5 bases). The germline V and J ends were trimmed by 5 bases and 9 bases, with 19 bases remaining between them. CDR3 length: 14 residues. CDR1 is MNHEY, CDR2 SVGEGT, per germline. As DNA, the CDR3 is TGTGCCAGCAGTCCTTGGACTTCCGACCAGGCCCAGTACTTC. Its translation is CASSPWTSDQAQYF.

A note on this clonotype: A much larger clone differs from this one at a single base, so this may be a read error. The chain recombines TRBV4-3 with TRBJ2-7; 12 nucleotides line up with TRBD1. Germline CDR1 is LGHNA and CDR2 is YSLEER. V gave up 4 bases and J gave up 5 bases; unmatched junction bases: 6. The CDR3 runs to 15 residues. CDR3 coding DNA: TGCGCCAGCAGCCTCACCGGGACAGGGGGCCACGAGCAGTACTTC. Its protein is CASSLTGTGGHEQYF.

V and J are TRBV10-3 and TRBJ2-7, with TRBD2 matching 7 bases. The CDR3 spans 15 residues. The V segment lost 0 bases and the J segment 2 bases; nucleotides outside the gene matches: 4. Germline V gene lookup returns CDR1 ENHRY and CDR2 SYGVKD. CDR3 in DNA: TGTGCCATCAGTGAGTCAGAAGGGACTACCTACGAGCAGTACTTC. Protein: CAISESEGTTYEQYF.

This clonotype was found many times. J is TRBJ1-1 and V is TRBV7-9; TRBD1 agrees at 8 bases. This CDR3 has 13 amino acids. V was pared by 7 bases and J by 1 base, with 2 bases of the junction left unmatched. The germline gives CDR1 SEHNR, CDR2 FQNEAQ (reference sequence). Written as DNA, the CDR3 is TGTGCCAGCACGGACAGGGAGAACACTGAAGCTTTCTTT. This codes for CASTDRENTEAFF.

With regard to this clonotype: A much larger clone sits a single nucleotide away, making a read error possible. The CDR3 sequence: CSVEDRESTDEKLFF. CDR3 DNA: TGCAGCGTTGAAGACAGGGAGTCAACTGATGAAAAACTGTTTTTT. The chain couples TRBV29-1 to TRBJ1-4, with D perhaps matching TRBD1 (5 bases). The CDR3 consists of 15 residues. Looked up from germline, CDR1 is SQVTM and CDR2 is ANQGSEA.

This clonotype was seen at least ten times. CDR3 loop: CASSYFSGGGETQYF. DNA for the CDR3: TGCGCCAGCAGCTATTTTAGCGGGGGAGGGGAGACCCAGTACTTC. This chain links TRBV5-1 with TRBJ2-5; 9 bases line up with TRBD2. Germline assignment: CDR1 SGHRS and CDR2 YFSETQ. The trim removed 3 bases at V and 5 bases at J, leaving 8 bases unmatched. This CDR3 has 15 amino acids.

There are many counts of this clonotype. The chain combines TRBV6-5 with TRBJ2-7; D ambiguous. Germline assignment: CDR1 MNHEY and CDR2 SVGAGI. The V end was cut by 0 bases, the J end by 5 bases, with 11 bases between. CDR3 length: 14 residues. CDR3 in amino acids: CASSYSSRSDEQYF. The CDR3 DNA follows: TGTGCCAGCAGTTACTCTTCCAGGAGCGACGAGCAGTACTTC.

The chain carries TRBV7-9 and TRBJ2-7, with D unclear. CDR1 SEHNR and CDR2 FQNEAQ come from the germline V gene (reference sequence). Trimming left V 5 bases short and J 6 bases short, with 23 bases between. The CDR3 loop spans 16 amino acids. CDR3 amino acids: CASSVTLGRESFEQYF. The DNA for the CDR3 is TGTGCCAGCAGCGTAACATTGGGCAGAGAGTCATTCGAGCAGTACTTC.

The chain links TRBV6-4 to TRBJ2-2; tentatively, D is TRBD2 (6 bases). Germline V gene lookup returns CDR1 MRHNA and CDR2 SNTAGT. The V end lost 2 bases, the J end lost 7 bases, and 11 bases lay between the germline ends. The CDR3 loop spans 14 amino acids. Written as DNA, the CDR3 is TGTGCCAGCAGTGACGGAGGACTATTCGGGGAGCTGTTTTTT. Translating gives CASSDGGLFGELFF.

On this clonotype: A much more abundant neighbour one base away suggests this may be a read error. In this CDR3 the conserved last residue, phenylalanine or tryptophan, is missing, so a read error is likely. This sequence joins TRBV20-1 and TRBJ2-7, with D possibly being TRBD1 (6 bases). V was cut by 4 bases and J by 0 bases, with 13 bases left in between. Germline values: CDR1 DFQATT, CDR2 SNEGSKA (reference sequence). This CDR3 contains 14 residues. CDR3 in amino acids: CSANGQRYSYEQYS. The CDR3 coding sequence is TGCAGTGCTAACGGACAGAGATACTCCTACGAGCAGTACTCC.

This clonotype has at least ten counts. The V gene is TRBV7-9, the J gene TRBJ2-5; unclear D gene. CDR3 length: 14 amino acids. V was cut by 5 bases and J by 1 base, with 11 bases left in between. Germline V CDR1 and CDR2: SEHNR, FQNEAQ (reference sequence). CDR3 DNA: TGTGCCAGCAGCGCAGACAAATTCCAAGAGACCCAGTACTTC. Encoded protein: CASSADKFQETQYF.

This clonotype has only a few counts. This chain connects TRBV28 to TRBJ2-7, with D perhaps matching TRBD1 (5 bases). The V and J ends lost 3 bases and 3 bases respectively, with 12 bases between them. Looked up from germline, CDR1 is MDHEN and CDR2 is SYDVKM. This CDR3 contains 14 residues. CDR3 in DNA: TGTGCCAGCAGTTTCGTGGACATACGCTACGAGCAGTACTTC. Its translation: CASSFVDIRYEQYF.

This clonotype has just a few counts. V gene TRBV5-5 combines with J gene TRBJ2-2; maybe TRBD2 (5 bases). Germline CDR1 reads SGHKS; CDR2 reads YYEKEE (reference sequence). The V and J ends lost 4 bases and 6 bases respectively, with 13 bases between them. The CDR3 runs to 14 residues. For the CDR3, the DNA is TGTGCCAGCAGCCCTTCGGGGAATGCCGGGGAGCTGTTTTTT. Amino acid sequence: CASSPSGNAGELFF.

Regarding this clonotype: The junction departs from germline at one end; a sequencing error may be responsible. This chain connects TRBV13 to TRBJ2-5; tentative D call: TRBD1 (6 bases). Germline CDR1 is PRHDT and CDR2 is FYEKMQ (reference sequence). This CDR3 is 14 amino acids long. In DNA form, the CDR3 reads TGTGCCAGCAGCGTAACAGGGTACCAAGAGACCCGGTACTTC. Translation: CASSVTGYQETRYF. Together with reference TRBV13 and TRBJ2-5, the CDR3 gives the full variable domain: AAGVIQSPRHLIKEKRETATLKCYPIPRHDTVYWYQQGPGQDPQFLISFYEKMQSDKGSIPDRFSAQQFSDYHSELNMSSLELGDSALYFCASSVTGYQETRYFGPGTRLLVL.

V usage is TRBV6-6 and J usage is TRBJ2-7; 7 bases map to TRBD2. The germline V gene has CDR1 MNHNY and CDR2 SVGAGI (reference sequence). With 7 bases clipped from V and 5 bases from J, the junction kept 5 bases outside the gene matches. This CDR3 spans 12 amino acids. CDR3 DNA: TGTGCCAGCAACGCGGGAGTTCACGAGCAGTACTTC. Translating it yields CASNAGVHEQYF.

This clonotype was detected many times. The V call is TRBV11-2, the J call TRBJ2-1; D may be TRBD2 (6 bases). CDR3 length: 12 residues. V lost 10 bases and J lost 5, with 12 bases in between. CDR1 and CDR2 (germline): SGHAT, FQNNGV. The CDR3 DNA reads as TGTGCCACCACGACTAGTCACAATGAGCAGTTCTTC. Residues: CATTTSHNEQFF.

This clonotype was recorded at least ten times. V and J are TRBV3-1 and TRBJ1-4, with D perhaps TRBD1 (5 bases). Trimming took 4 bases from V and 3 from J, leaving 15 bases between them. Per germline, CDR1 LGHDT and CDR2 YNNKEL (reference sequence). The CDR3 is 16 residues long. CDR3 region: CASSPKVQAANEKLFF. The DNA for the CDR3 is TGTGCCAGCAGCCCCAAGGTACAGGCCGCTAATGAAAAACTGTTTTTT.

This CDR3 reads CASSHEDRYNEQYF. The DNA for the CDR3 is TGTGCCAGCTCCCACGAGGACAGGTACAATGAGCAGTACTTC. V usage is TRBV5-4 and J usage is TRBJ2-7; TRBD1 matches 7 bases. Per the germline V gene, CDR1 is SGHNT and CDR2 is YYREEE (reference sequence). The CDR3 is 14 residues long. The junction had 14 bases not matched to a gene; V was cut back by 7 bases and J by 7 bases.